The next 2 T cell receptor beta chains were all read from a single sample in a study of T cell responses to AZD1222 COVID-19 vaccine. Repertoires were generated with immunoSEQ multiplex PCR, while TCRdb's copy carries only in-frame clones and drops some. The sample lists roughly 120,000 clones; roughly 87% were seen once. Sample: peripheral blood, taken 28 days after the second AZD1222 dose. All receptors derive from an adult who received the AZD1222 COVID-19 vaccine.

This chain uses TRBV19 with TRBJ1-4; D unclear. The CDR3 runs to 14 residues. Per germline, CDR1 LNHDA and CDR2 SQIVND (reference sequence). The V end lost 3 bases, the J end lost 8 bases, and 13 bases lay between the germline ends. The CDR3 loop reads CASSMVHRGEKLFF. The CDR3 DNA is TGTGCCAGTAGTATGGTCCACCGAGGCGAAAAACTGTTTTTT.

Notes on this clone: Other DNA sequences in the same sample also yield this CDR3. J is TRBJ1-5 and V is TRBV6-2 or TRBV6-3, with 8 bases aligning to TRBD1. After removal of 2 bases from V and 6 bases from J, the junction contained 3 bases not matched to a gene. CDR1 is MNHEY and CDR2 is SVGEGT in the germline V gene. CDR3 size: 14 residues. The CDR3 bases are TGTGCCAGCAGTTACAACAGGGGGGGTCAGCCCCAGCATTTT. Its protein product is CASSYNRGGQPQHF.